These T cell receptor beta chains were read from a single sample in a study of regulatory T cells. Libraries were prepared by immunoSEQ multiplex PCR; TCRdb keeps only in-frame clonotypes and omits some of them. The sample has some 23,000 clones, roughly 88% seen once. Sample: conventional CD4+ T cells sorted from blood. These receptors all stem from a child aged 5-17 years with CD3G deficiency. CDR3s include the opening cysteine and the closing phenylalanine or tryptophan. The D gene is left open where the match is weak. The size of a clone is reported for some rows only, either as once, few or many, or as a class for expanded clones.

D: TRBD1
J: TRBJ2-3
size: once
V: TRBV11-2
DNA: TGTGCCAGCAGCTTGGACAGGGGGGTAGATACGCAGTATTTT
CDR3: CASSLDRGVDTQYF

D: -
J: TRBJ2-1
size: -
V: TRBV10-2
DNA: TGCGCCAGCAGTGAGAGAGGGTTTGAGCAGTTCTTC
CDR3: CASSERGFEQFF

D: -
J: TRBJ2-4
size: -
V: TRBV6-6
DNA: TGTGCCAGCAGCCCCGGACAGACCATAGCCAAAAACATTCAGTACTTC
CDR3: CASSPGQTIAKNIQYF

D: TRBD1
J: TRBJ1-4
size: -
V: TRBV10-2
DNA: TGCGCCAGCACAGGACAGGCAACTAATGAAAAACTGTTTTTT
CDR3: CASTGQATNEKLFF

D: -
J: TRBJ2-1
size: -
V: TRBV28
DNA: TGTGCCAGCAGTCCATCGACAGAATACAATGAGCAGTTCTTC
CDR3: CASSPSTEYNEQFF

D: TRBD2
J: TRBJ2-1
size: -
V: TRBV6-1
DNA: TGTGCCAGCAGTGAAGGTGGACTAGCCGACAATGAGCAGTTCTTC
CDR3: CASSEGGLADNEQFF

D: -
J: TRBJ2-3
size: -
V: TRBV6-1
DNA: TGTGCCAGCGGGCACATCGGACTCGATACGCAGTATTTT
CDR3: CASGHIGLDTQYF

D: -
J: TRBJ2-3
size: -
V: TRBV7-9
DNA: TGTGCCAGCAGCTTAGAGACTCAACGCTCGCAGTATTTT
CDR3: CASSLETQRSQYF

D: TRBD2
J: TRBJ2-2
size: -
V: TRBV19
DNA: TGTGCCAGTAGCCGCCGGGTTGGGCGGGAGGGCACCGGGGAGCTGTTTTTT
CDR3: CASSRRVGREGTGELFF

D: -
J: TRBJ2-2
size: -
V: TRBV5-1
DNA: TGCGCCAGCAGCTTGGCCAGCTTCGGGCCCACCGGGGAGCTGTTTTTT
CDR3: CASSLASFGPTGELFF

D: TRBD2
J: TRBJ2-4
size: -
V: TRBV6-1
DNA: TGTGCCAGCAGTGTGGGAGGGTCCGCCAAAAACATTCAGTACTTC
CDR3: CASSVGGSAKNIQYF

D: -
J: TRBJ1-1
size: once
V: TRBV11-2
DNA: TGTGCCAGCAGCCTCGACAGGAACACTGAAGCTTTCTTT
CDR3: CASSLDRNTEAFF

D: TRBD2
J: TRBJ2-1
size: -
V: TRBV5-1
DNA: TGCGCCAGCAGCTACTCTAGCGGGAGTCTTGAGCAGTTCTTC
CDR3: CASSYSSGSLEQFF

D: TRBD1
J: TRBJ2-3
size: -
V: TRBV7-8
DNA: TGTGCCAGCAGCTTAGTCCGGGACAGGATCCTCACAGATACGCAGTATTTT
CDR3: CASSLVRDRILTDTQYF

D: -
J: TRBJ1-2
size: few
V: TRBV28
DNA: TGTGCCAGCAGTTCCTCCCAGAACTATGGCTACACCTTC
CDR3: CASSSSQNYGYTF

D: -
J: TRBJ1-2
size: -
V: TRBV28
DNA: TGTGCCAGCAGTTTGCCAAGCAGGACCCGCTGGGACTTC
CDR3: CASSLPSRTRWDF

D: -
J: TRBJ2-4
size: -
V: TRBV6-1
DNA: TGTGCCAGCAGTGCGCTAGCAGTAGCCAAAAACATTCAGTACTTC
CDR3: CASSALAVAKNIQYF

D: -
J: TRBJ1-1
size: -
V: TRBV5-3
DNA: TGTGCCAGAAGCTTTGGACCCACAGGGTCGGGTGAAGCTTTCTTT
CDR3: CARSFGPTGSGEAFF

D: -
J: TRBJ2-7
size: -
V: TRBV7-8
DNA: TGTGCCAGCAGCTTAAGTCCTCTGGGCTCCTACGAGCAGTACTTC
CDR3: CASSLSPLGSYEQYF

D: TRBD2
J: TRBJ2-1
size: -
V: TRBV7-2
DNA: TGTGCCAGCAGCTTAGCAACTAGCGGGAGGGCGAGGAATGAGCAGTTCTTC
CDR3: CASSLATSGRARNEQFF

D: -
J: TRBJ2-7
size: -
V: TRBV28
DNA: TGTGCCAGCAGTTTACGGCACAGCGAGCAGTACTTC
CDR3: CASSLRHSEQYF

D: TRBD2
J: TRBJ2-3
size: -
V: TRBV7-9
DNA: TGTGCCACCTCGACTAGCGGGGCTAGCACAGATACGCAGTATTTT
CDR3: CATSTSGASTDTQYF

D: -
J: TRBJ2-2
size: -
V: TRBV28
DNA: TGTGCCAGCAGTTCCCGTCAGGGGGGCACCGGGGAGCTGTTTTTT
CDR3: CASSSRQGGTGELFF

D: -
J: TRBJ2-4
size: -
V: TRBV6-1
DNA: TGTGCCAGCAGTGACGGCAGGGGCAAGACAAAAAACATTCAGTACTTC
CDR3: CASSDGRGKTKNIQYF

D: TRBD1
J: TRBJ2-3
size: -
V: TRBV7-8
DNA: TGTGCCAGCAGCTTCATCAGGGGGCCAAGCACAGATACGCAGTATTTT
CDR3: CASSFIRGPSTDTQYF

D: -
J: TRBJ2-7
size: -
V: TRBV11-2
DNA: TGTGCCAGCAGCTTAGTTAATTCCCACGAGCAGTACTTC
CDR3: CASSLVNSHEQYF

D: -
J: TRBJ1-1
size: -
V: TRBV5-1
DNA: TGCGCCAGCAGCTTTGGAGGGCGGGACACTGAAGCTTTCTTT
CDR3: CASSFGGRDTEAFF